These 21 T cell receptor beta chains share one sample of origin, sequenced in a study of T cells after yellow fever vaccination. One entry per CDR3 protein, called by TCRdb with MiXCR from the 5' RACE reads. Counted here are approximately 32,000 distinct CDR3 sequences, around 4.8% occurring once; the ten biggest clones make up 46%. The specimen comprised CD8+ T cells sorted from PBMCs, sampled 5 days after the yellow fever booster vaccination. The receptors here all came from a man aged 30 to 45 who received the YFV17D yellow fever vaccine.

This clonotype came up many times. In DNA form, the CDR3 reads TGCAGTGCTAGAGAGACAGGGTACTACGAGCAGTACTTC. As protein: CSARETGYYEQYF. The chain couples TRBV20-1 to TRBJ2-7, with 7 bases lining up with TRBD1. The CDR3 contains 13 residues. The germline gives CDR1 DFQATT, CDR2 SNEGSKA (reference sequence). J was trimmed by 3 bases and V by 0 bases; bases with no gene match: 2.

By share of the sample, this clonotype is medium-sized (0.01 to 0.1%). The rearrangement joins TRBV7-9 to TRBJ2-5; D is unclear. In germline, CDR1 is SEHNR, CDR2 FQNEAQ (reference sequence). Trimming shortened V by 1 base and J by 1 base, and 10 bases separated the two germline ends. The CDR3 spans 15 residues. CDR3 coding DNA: TGTGCCAGCAGCTTAGTTTACGCAGGCCAAGAGACCCAGTACTTC. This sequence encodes CASSLVYAGQETQYF.

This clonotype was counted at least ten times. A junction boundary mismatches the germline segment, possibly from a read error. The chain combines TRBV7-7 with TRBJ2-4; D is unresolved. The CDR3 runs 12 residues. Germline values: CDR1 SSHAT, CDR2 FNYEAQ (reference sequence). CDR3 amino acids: CASSFIGRLQYF. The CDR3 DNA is TGTGCTAGCAGCTTCATCGGCCGACTTCAGTACTTC.

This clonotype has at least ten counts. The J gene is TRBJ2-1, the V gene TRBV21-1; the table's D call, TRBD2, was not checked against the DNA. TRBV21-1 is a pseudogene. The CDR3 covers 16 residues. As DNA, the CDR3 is TGTGCCAGCAGCACCCTGGGAAGGCCGGGAGTGGTTGAGCAGTTCTTC. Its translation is CASSTLGRPGVVEQFF.

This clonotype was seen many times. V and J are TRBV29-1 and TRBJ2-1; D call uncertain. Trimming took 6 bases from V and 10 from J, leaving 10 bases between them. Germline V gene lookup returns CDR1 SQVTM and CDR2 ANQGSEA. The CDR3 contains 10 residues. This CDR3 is CSVINSEQFF. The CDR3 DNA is TGCAGCGTCATCAATTCCGAGCAGTTCTTC.

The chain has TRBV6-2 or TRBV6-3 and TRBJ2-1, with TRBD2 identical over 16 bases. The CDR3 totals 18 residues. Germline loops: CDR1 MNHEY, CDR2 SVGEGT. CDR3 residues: CTCSLGTSGRDRGSEQFF. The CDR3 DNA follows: TGTACCTGCAGTTTAGGGACTAGCGGGAGGGACAGGGGTAGTGAGCAGTTCTTC.

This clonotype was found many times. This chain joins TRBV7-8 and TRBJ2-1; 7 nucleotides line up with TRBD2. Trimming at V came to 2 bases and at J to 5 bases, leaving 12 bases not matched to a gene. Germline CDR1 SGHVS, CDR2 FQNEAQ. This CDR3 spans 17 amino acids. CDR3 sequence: CASSLRKRESIHNEQFF. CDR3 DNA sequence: TGTGCCAGCAGCTTAAGGAAGCGGGAAAGTATCCACAATGAGCAGTTCTTC.

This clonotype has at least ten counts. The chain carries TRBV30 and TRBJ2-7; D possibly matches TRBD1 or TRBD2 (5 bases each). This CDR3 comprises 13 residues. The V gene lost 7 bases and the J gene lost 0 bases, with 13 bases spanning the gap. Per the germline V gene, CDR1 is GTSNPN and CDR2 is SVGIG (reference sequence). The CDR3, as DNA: TGTGCCTCGGGACGGCGAAGCTCCTACGAGCAGTACTTC. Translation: CASGRRSSYEQYF.

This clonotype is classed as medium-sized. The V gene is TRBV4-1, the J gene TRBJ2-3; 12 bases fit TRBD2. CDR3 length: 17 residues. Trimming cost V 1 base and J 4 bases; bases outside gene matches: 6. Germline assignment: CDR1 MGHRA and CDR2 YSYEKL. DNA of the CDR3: TGCGCCAGCAGCCAAGGGACTAGCGGGAACGTAGCAGATACGCAGTATTTT. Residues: CASSQGTSGNVADTQYF.

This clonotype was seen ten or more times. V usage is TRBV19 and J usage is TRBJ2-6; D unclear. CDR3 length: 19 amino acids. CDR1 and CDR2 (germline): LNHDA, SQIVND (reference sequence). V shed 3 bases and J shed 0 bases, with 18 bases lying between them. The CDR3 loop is CASSISFRAQSSGANVLTF. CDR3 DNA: TGTGCCAGTAGTATCTCGTTCCGGGCCCAGAGCTCTGGGGCCAACGTCCTGACTTTC.

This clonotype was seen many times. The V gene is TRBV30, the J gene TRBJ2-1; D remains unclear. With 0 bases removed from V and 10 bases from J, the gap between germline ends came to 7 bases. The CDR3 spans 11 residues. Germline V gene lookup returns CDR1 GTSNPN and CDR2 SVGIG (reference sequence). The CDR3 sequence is CAWSVAPEQFF. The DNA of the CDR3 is TGTGCCTGGAGTGTTGCTCCGGAGCAGTTCTTC.

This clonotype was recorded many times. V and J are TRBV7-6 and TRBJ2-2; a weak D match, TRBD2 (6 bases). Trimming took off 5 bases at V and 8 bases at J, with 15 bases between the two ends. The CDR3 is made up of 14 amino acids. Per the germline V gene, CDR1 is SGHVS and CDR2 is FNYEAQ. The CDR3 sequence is CASSPTGGVGELFF. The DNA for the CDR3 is TGTGCCAGCAGCCCAACCGGCGGGGTTGGGGAGCTGTTTTTT.

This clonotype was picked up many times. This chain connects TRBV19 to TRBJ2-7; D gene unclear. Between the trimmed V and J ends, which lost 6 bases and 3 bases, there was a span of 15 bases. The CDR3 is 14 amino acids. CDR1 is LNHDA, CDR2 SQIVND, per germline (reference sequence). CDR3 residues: CASRRQVGDYEQYF. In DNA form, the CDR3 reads TGTGCCAGTAGAAGGCAGGTTGGGGACTACGAGCAGTACTTC.

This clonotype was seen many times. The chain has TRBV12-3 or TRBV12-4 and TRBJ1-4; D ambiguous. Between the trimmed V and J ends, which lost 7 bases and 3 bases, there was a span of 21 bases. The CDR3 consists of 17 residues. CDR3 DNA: TGTGCCAGCACCCCCCGGGCCGAAGGGCCATCTAATGAAAAACTGTTTTTT. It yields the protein CASTPRAEGPSNEKLFF.

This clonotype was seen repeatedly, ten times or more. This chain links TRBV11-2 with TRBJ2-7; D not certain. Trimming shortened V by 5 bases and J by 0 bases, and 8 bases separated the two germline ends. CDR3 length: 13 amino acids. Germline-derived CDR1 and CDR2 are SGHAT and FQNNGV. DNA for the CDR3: TGTGCCAGCAGCCACGACGCCTCCTACGAGCAGTACTTC. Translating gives CASSHDASYEQYF.

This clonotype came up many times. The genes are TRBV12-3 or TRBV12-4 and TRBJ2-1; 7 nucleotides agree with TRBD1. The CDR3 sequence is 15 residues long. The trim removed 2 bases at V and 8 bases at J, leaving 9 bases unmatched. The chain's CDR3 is CASSLPGQGVDEQFF. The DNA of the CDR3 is TGTGCCAGCAGTTTACCCGGGCAGGGGGTAGATGAGCAGTTCTTC.

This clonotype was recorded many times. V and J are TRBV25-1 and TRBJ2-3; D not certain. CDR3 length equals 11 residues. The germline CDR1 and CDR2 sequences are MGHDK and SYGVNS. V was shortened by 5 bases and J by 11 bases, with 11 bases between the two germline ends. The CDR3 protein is CASSQASEQYF. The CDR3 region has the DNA TGTGCCAGCAGTCAGGCATCTGAGCAGTATTTT.

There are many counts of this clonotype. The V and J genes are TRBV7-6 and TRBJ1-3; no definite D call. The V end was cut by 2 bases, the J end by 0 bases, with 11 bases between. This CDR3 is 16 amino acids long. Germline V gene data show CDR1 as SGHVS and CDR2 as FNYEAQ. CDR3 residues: CASSLYQTASGNTIYF. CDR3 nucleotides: TGTGCCAGCAGCTTATATCAGACGGCCTCTGGAAACACCATATATTTT.

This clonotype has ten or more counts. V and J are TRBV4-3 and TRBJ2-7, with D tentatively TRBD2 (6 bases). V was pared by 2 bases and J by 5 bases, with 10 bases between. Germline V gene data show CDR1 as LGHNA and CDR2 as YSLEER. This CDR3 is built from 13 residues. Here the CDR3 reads CASSQPGEDEQYF. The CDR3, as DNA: TGCGCCAGCAGCCAACCCGGGGAGGACGAGCAGTACTTC.

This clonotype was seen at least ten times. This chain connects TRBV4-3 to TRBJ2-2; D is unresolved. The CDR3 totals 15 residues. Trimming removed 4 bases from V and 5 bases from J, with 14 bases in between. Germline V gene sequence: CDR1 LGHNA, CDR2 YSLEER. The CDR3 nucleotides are TGCGCCAGCAGCCCCGGCCTAGTTTGGACCGGGGAGCTGTTTTTT. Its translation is CASSPGLVWTGELFF.

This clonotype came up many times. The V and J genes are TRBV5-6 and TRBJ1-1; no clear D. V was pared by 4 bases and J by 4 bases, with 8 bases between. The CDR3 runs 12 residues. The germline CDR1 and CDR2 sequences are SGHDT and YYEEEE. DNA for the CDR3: TGTGCCAGCAGCCCGGCGGGCACTGAAGCTTTCTTT. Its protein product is CASSPAGTEAFF.